One and the same sample provided the 12 T cell receptor beta chains below, sequenced in a study of blood T cells in healthy people across ages. A second PCR of 7 to 11 cycles used a sample-barcoded 5' primer and a J-beta primer mix. TCRdb re-analysed the 5' RACE reads in MiXCR, keeping a single row per CDR3 protein. The sample carries over 600,000 distinct CDR3 sequences, less than 60% recorded once. Sequences were obtained from blood. Source of these receptors: a man older than 75 in good health.

This clonotype appeared once. The V and J genes are TRBV27 and TRBJ2-1, with a weak D call TRBD1 (6 bases). Trimming removed 5 bases from V and 9 bases from J, with 14 bases in between. The CDR3 runs 13 residues. Germline assignment: CDR1 MNHEY and CDR2 SMNVEV (reference sequence). CDR3 region: CASSPMWGLEQFF. The CDR3 bases are TGTGCCAGCAGTCCGATGTGGGGGCTTGAGCAGTTCTTC.

This rearrangement joins TRBV24-1 to TRBJ2-3, with 9 bases identical to TRBD1. CDR3 size: 16 residues. V was pared by 4 bases and J by 4 bases, with 8 bases of the junction left unmatched. The germline gives CDR1 KGHDR, CDR2 SFDVKD. This chain's CDR3 is CATSDPGTGQSDTQYF. In DNA, the CDR3 is TGTGCCACCAGTGACCCCGGGACAGGGCAATCAGATACGCAGTATTTT.

This clonotype was observed a handful of times. This chain uses TRBV7-9 with TRBJ2-1, with D possibly TRBD2 on 5 matching bases. This CDR3 region has 13 residues. The V end lost 1 base, the J end lost 8 bases, and 9 bases lay between the germline ends. Germline V gene lookup returns CDR1 SEHNR and CDR2 FQNEAQ (reference sequence). The CDR3 loop is CASSLGLAYEQFF. The CDR3 region has the DNA TGTGCCAGCAGCTTAGGTCTAGCCTATGAGCAGTTCTTC. Together with reference TRBV7-9 and TRBJ2-1, the CDR3 gives the full variable domain: DTGVSQNPRHKITKRGQNVTFRCDPISEHNRLYWYRQTLGQGPEFLTYFQNEAQLEKSRLLSDRFSAERPKGSFSTLEIQRTEQGDSAMYLCASSLGLAYEQFFGPGTRLTVL.

This clonotype was detected once. The rearrangement links TRBV9 to TRBJ2-7, with D possibly matching TRBD2 (5 bases). The ends were cut back, 5 bases at V and 7 bases at J, with 10 bases in the middle. There are 11 residues in the CDR3. The germline V gene has CDR1 SGDLS and CDR2 YYNGEE. CDR3 region: CASRGDGEQYF. The CDR3 DNA sequence: TGTGCCAGCAGGGGAGACGGTGAGCAGTACTTC.

This clonotype has a single count. The chain has TRBV29-1 and TRBJ2-5, with D tentatively TRBD1 (6 bases). V was cut by 0 bases and J by 7 bases, with 12 bases left in between. Germline loops: CDR1 SQVTM, CDR2 ANQGSEA. The CDR3 spans 13 residues. The CDR3 DNA is TGCAGCGTTGAAGAACAGGGCCAAACGACCCAGTACTTC. This encodes CSVEEQGQTTQYF.

This clonotype has only a few counts. V is TRBV12-3 or TRBV12-4 and J is TRBJ2-7, with 8 positions matching TRBD1. The CDR3 length is 15 residues. V shed 5 bases and J 4 bases; nucleotides not matched to a gene: 10. The DNA of the CDR3 is TGTGCCAGCAGTCCGCGACAGGGGATGGCTTACGAGCAGTACTTC. It specifies CASSPRQGMAYEQYF.

This clonotype was picked up a small number of times. V usage is TRBV5-5 and J usage is TRBJ2-1, with D possibly being TRBD2 (6 bases). CDR1 is SGHKS and CDR2 is YYEKEE in the germline V gene (reference sequence). V was shortened by 4 bases and J by 4 bases, with 9 bases between the two germline ends. The CDR3 runs 13 residues. CDR3 protein: CASSNAGYNEQFF. Written as DNA, the CDR3 is TGTGCCAGCAGCAATGCGGGGTACAATGAGCAGTTCTTC.

Points on this clonotype: An end of the junction does not agree with germline; a read error may underlie this. V and J are TRBV20-1 and TRBJ2-7; TRBD2 aligns across 11 bases. This CDR3 has 13 amino acids. CDR1 is DFQATT, CDR2 SNEGSKA, per germline (reference sequence). Here the CDR3 DNA reads TGCAGGGCTAGACTAGCGGGGACCTACGAGCAGTACTTC. Translation gives CRARLAGTYEQYF.

The rearrangement uses TRBV7-2 and TRBJ2-7, with D possibly being TRBD1 (6 bases). This CDR3 is 13 amino acids long. The V and J ends lost 5 bases and 2 bases respectively, with 10 bases between them. Germline CDR1 and CDR2: SGHTA and FQGNSA. CDR3 sequence (DNA): TGTGCCAGCAGCGCAGGGGTACCCTACGAGCAGTACTTC. Translation: CASSAGVPYEQYF.

For this clonotype: One junction end does not reproduce the germline sequence, and a read error may be involved. The V gene is TRBV7-9, the J gene TRBJ2-1, with a weak D call TRBD2 (5 bases). Germline V gene lookup returns CDR1 SEHNR and CDR2 FQNEAQ (reference sequence). The CDR3 is 13 residues long. Written as DNA, the CDR3 is TGTGCCAGCAGCGTAGCGCAGGCCGAAGAGCAGTTCTTC. This encodes CASSVAQAEEQFF.

The chain carries TRBV7-9 and TRBJ2-7; D gene uncertain. CDR3 length: 13 residues. The germline CDR1 and CDR2 sequences are SEHNR and FQNEAQ (reference sequence). Trimming took 6 bases from V and 0 from J, leaving 9 bases between them. The CDR3 spells CASRSSSSYEQYF. CDR3 nucleotide sequence: TGTGCCAGCAGGTCCTCCAGCTCCTACGAGCAGTACTTC.

The V and J genes are TRBV10-3 and TRBJ2-5, with D unresolved. TRBJ2-7 matches the DNA end more closely, so the J call is doubtful. Germline V CDR1 and CDR2: ENHRY, SYGVKD. The CDR3 has 14 residues. Written as DNA, the CDR3 is TGTGCCATCAGGCAAGAAAAAGGGTTTGGCGAGCAGTACTTC. Translating gives CAIRQEKGFGEQYF.